These 10 T cell receptor beta chains were sequenced from one sample in a study of shared clonotypes between healthy human individuals. The data were produced by immunoSEQ multiplex PCR, yet TCRdb's version contains in-frame clones alone and is incomplete. The profile covers 2 million to 2.5 million clones, with approximately 95% appearing a single time and around 0.4% taken by the ten largest. The sequenced sample was naive CD4+ T cells from PBMCs. Subset here: CD45RA+ positively selected. The receptors originated from a man aged 18 to 29 in good health. Some clones in this sample may be carry-over from other donors' samples.

The rearrangement uses TRBV10-2 and TRBJ2-7; the D is unclear. CDR3 length: 12 amino acids. Germline CDR1 and CDR2: WSHSY and SAAADI. The V end lost 6 bases, the J end lost 1 base, and 7 bases lay between the germline ends. This CDR3 reads CASRDPSYEQYF. In nucleotides, the CDR3 is TGCGCCAGCAGGGACCCGTCCTACGAGCAGTACTTC.

The rearrangement uses TRBV29-1 and TRBJ1-4; D is possibly TRBD1 (6 bases). V gave up 3 bases and J gave up 7 bases, with 12 bases separating them. The CDR3 loop spans 13 amino acids. Germline loops: CDR1 SQVTM, CDR2 ANQGSEA. CDR3 residues: CSVDSRGSEKLFF. CDR3 in DNA: TGCAGCGTTGACAGCAGGGGAAGTGAAAAACTGTTTTTT.

The rearrangement uses TRBV6-4 and TRBJ2-3; 8 bases line up with TRBD2. V was clipped by 5 bases and J by 12 bases; unmatched bases: 10. Germline CDR1 and CDR2: MRHNA and SNTAGT. The CDR3 runs 13 residues. The CDR3 region has the DNA TGTGCCAGCAGTACAATAGCGGGGTCGGTTCAGTATTTT. It codes for CASSTIAGSVQYF.

This chain joins TRBV4-1 and TRBJ2-7; 7 bases are a match to TRBD1. Germline CDR1 MGHRA, CDR2 YSYEKL. Trimming removed 3 bases from V and 2 bases from J; junction bases left unmatched: 7. The CDR3 is 15 amino acids. The DNA of the CDR3 is TGCGCCAGCAGCCACCCAACCGGGACAGCCTACGAGCAGTACTTC. Translation: CASSHPTGTAYEQYF.

The chain carries TRBV15 and TRBJ2-1, with D perhaps given as TRBD1 or TRBD2 (5 bases each). The CDR3 is 15 residues long. Germline V lookup: CDR1 LNHNV, CDR2 YYDKDF (reference sequence). Trimming took off 0 bases at V and 10 bases at J, with 16 bases between the two ends. The chain's CDR3 is CATSRDLGPPAEQFF. For the CDR3, the DNA is TGTGCCACCAGCAGAGATCTGGGACCCCCGGCAGAGCAGTTCTTC.

For the CDR3, the DNA is TGCGCCAGCAGCGCCCCGGGACTAGCGAGTGGGAGAGAGCAGTTCTTC. Protein product: CASSAPGLASGREQFF. The rearrangement links TRBV5-1 to TRBJ2-1, with 10 bases identical to TRBD2. V was pared by 4 bases and J by 10 bases, with 14 bases of the junction left unmatched. Germline assignment: CDR1 SGHRS and CDR2 YFSETQ. The CDR3 is 16 residues long.

This clone appeared once. V usage is TRBV5-5 and J usage is TRBJ2-7, with D unresolved. Germline V gene lookup returns CDR1 SGHKS and CDR2 YYEKEE (reference sequence). The V end was cut by 4 bases, the J end by 2 bases, with 4 bases between. The CDR3 covers 11 residues. CDR3 region: CASSTPYEQYF. CDR3 DNA: TGTGCCAGCAGCACCCCCTACGAGCAGTACTTC.

Only one count was recorded for this clone. V usage is TRBV28 and J usage is TRBJ2-4; D might be TRBD1 (6 bases). The ends were cut back, 5 bases at V and 5 bases at J, with 13 bases in the middle. CDR3 length equals 14 residues. Germline CDR1 is MDHEN and CDR2 is SYDVKM. CDR3 loop: CASSPNRAQNIQYF. The CDR3, as DNA: TGTGCCAGCAGTCCCAACAGGGCACAAAACATTCAGTACTTC.

The chain links TRBV18 to TRBJ1-5; D remains unclear. With 3 bases removed from V and 4 bases from J, the gap between germline ends came to 10 bases. This CDR3 spans 14 amino acids. Germline V lookup: CDR1 KGHSH, CDR2 LQKENI. Written as DNA, the CDR3 is TGTGCCAGCTCACCCATGGACGCAAATCAGCCCCAGCATTTT. It encodes CASSPMDANQPQHF.

The V gene is TRBV4-1, the J gene TRBJ2-7; TRBD2 matches at 8 bases. The CDR3 sequence is 16 residues long. The junction had 8 bases not matched to a gene; V was cut back by 0 bases and J by 4 bases. Germline CDR1 and CDR2: MGHRA and YSYEKL. CDR3 loop: CASSQDPGLVRYEQYF. The DNA of the CDR3 is TGCGCCAGCAGCCAAGATCCGGGACTAGTGAGGTACGAGCAGTACTTC.